The 8 T cell receptor beta chains given below trace back to one sample, sequenced in a study of a mutant IDH1 vaccine in newly diagnosed glioma. Only in-frame clones appear in the TCRdb table, and some are missing; sequencing was by immunoSEQ multiplex PCR. This sample has about 50,000 clones, with approximately 88% found just once. For these receptors, no antigen is known. Time point meaning: week 47, end of study. A 20-mer mutant IDH1 peptide at 300 ug was injected subcutaneously with topical imiquimod. The sample was PBMCs, taken from a glioma patient whose treatment included an IDH1 peptide vaccine. These receptors were taken from a woman between 25 and 40 years old with glioma. Some clones in this sample may be carry-over from other donors' samples.

V is TRBV7-9 and J is TRBJ1-2; TRBD1 matches at 7 bases. The V gene end was trimmed by 5 bases and the J gene end by 6 bases; junction bases not matched to a gene: 18. This CDR3 has 17 amino acids. Germline V gives CDR1 SEHNR, CDR2 FQNEAQ (reference sequence). CDR3 in amino acids: CASSPTGQRGAIDGYTF. The CDR3 nucleotides read TGTGCCAGCAGCCCCACGGGACAGCGAGGGGCTATTGATGGCTACACCTTC.

The V and J genes are TRBV5-8 and TRBJ2-1, with D possibly TRBD2 on 6 matching bases. The V end was cut by 4 bases, the J end by 8 bases, with 16 bases between. The CDR3 totals 14 residues. The V gene's germline CDR1 is SGHTS and CDR2 YDEGEE. This chain's CDR3 is CASSAGTPGHEQFF. The CDR3 DNA is TGTGCCAGCAGCGCCGGGACTCCCGGGCATGAGCAGTTCTTC.

V is TRBV7-6 and J is TRBJ2-7; D remains ambiguous. V lost 11 bases, J lost 2 bases, and 19 bases lay in between. Germline CDR1 reads SGHVS; CDR2 reads FNYEAQ. The CDR3 length is 14 residues. CDR3 sequence (DNA): TGTGCCGGCAAGAAAAAGGGCGGTGCCTACGAGCAGTACTTC. This translates into CAGKKKGGAYEQYF.

V gene TRBV5-1 combines with J gene TRBJ2-1; 13 bases map to TRBD2. V lost 4 bases, J lost 10 bases, and 5 bases stayed unmatched. Germline CDR1 and CDR2: SGHRS and YFSETQ. The CDR3 extends over 14 amino acids. The CDR3 spells CASSPGTSGEEQFF. The CDR3 DNA follows: TGCGCCAGCAGCCCCGGGACTAGCGGGGAAGAGCAGTTCTTC.

J is TRBJ2-3 and V is TRBV27; TRBD1 or TRBD2 may be the D gene (5 bases each). This CDR3 comprises 15 residues. Germline loops: CDR1 MNHEY, CDR2 SMNVEV (reference sequence). V was pared by 5 bases and J by 3 bases, with 15 bases between. The CDR3 reads CASSGEAGTTDTQYF. CDR3 in DNA: TGTGCCAGCAGTGGTGAAGCAGGGACGACAGATACGCAGTATTTT.

This chain uses TRBV6-1 with TRBJ2-1; 13 bases are a match to TRBD2. This CDR3 comprises 15 residues. V shed 7 bases, J shed 5 bases, and the junction held 5 bases outside the gene matches. CDR1 and CDR2 from the germline V gene are MNHNS and SASEGT. The CDR3 region is CASTLGLAGNNEQFF. DNA of the CDR3: TGTGCCAGCACCTTGGGACTAGCGGGGAACAATGAGCAGTTCTTC.

The chain is built from TRBV19 and TRBJ2-7, with TRBD2 matching 7 bases. The V and J ends lost 6 bases and 5 bases, in that order; junction bases with no gene match: 13. Germline loops: CDR1 LNHDA, CDR2 SQIVND (reference sequence). The CDR3 loop spans 15 amino acids. The CDR3 loop reads CASRGTGGSFNEQYF. CDR3 DNA: TGTGCCAGTAGGGGGACTGGCGGGAGTTTCAACGAGCAGTACTTC.

This clone was seen only once. V gene TRBV28 combines with J gene TRBJ2-1; a possible D gene is TRBD2 (6 bases). V lost 3 bases and J lost 3, with 9 bases in between. Germline values: CDR1 MDHEN, CDR2 SYDVKM. This CDR3 contains 14 residues. CDR3 DNA: TGTGCCAGCAGTTTTTTGGGACTCTACAATGAGCAGTTCTTC. Amino acids: CASSFLGLYNEQFF.